The 6 T cell receptor beta chains presented below share a single source sample, sequenced in a study of healthy donors' naive CD4 and CD8 T cells. Starting from 450 to 550 ng of total RNA, TCR libraries were made with linear amplification. TCRdb ran MiXCR on the reads and lists one entry per CDR3 protein. The sample has 200,000 or so distinct CDR3 sequences; about 70% are singletons. The source material was naive CD4+ and CD8+ T cells sorted from blood, pooled from several donors. All receptors derive from a pool of human donors in good health; the sample pools cells from several healthy donors.

This clonotype was seen at least ten times. V usage is TRBV5-6 and J usage is TRBJ1-5; TRBD1 matches 8 bases. The trim removed 0 bases at V and 5 bases at J, leaving 7 bases unmatched. CDR3 size: 16 residues. The germline gives CDR1 SGHDT, CDR2 YYEEEE. Here the CDR3 DNA reads TGTGCCAGCAGCTTGGCTCGGCAGGGGGCCCATCAGCCCCAGCATTTT. Encoded protein: CASSLARQGAHQPQHF. The full variable domain, with the rest looked up from reference TRBV5-6 and TRBJ1-5, is DAGVTQSPTHLIKTRGQQVTLRCSPKSGHDTVSWYQQALGQGPQFIFQYYEEEERQRGNFPDRFSGHQFPNYSSELNVNALLLGDSALYLCASSLARQGAHQPQHFGDGTRLSIL.

The chain joins TRBV6-5 to TRBJ1-1, with D uncertain. The CDR3 has 13 amino acids. Per germline, CDR1 MNHEY and CDR2 SVGAGI. V was clipped by 0 bases and J by 11 bases, with 13 bases between them. CDR3 residues: CASSYSAGFGAFF. The CDR3 nucleotides are TGTGCCAGCAGTTACTCGGCGGGGTTTGGGGCTTTCTTT.

The CDR3 DNA follows: TGTGCCAGCTCACCGCGGGGACAGCTCTATGGCTACACCTTC. This translates into CASSPRGQLYGYTF. This chain links TRBV18 with TRBJ1-2, with TRBD1 matching over 7 bases. V gave up 3 bases and J gave up 4 bases; unmatched junction bases: 5. Germline lookup yields CDR1 KGHSH and CDR2 LQKENI. The CDR3 runs 14 residues.

V usage is TRBV7-2 and J usage is TRBJ2-1, with D unresolved. Germline assignment: CDR1 SGHTA and CDR2 FQGNSA. The CDR3 covers 12 residues. Trimming shortened V by 4 bases and J by 12 bases, and 13 bases separated the two germline ends. CDR3 residues: CASSYPPVGQFF. DNA of the CDR3: TGTGCCAGCAGCTATCCACCAGTCGGGCAGTTCTTC.

The CDR3 DNA follows: TGTGCCAGCAGGGACAGGGAGAGTTACAATGAGCAGTTCTTC. It encodes CASRDRESYNEQFF. The chain combines TRBV6-1 with TRBJ2-1; 8 nucleotides agree with TRBD1. V was pared by 6 bases and J by 4 bases, with 5 bases of the junction left unmatched. Germline CDR1 reads MNHNS; CDR2 reads SASEGT. The CDR3 is 14 amino acids.

This chain connects TRBV5-4 to TRBJ2-7; D is unresolved. CDR3 length: 14 residues. The V end lost 2 bases, the J end lost 5 bases, and 14 bases lay between the germline ends. From germline, CDR1 is SGHNT and CDR2 YYREEE (reference sequence). The CDR3 region is CASSLDGSWNEQYF. In DNA, the CDR3 is TGTGCCAGCAGCTTAGACGGTTCGTGGAACGAGCAGTACTTC.